The rows below give T cell receptor beta chains drawn from one sample of a study of blood T cell repertoires in COVID-19. Some clones are missing from TCRdb's copy, which holds only in-frame ones; the method was immunoSEQ multiplex PCR. The table includes 200,000 or so clones, over 75% detected once. The sequencing sample was made of peripheral blood. These receptor sequences come from a person aged 65 to 85 with COVID-19, enrolled during active disease. Both conserved end residues are part of each CDR3. D genes are given only for firm matches. Expanded clones get a size class; other rows say once, few or many, or leave the size out.

TRBJ2-1 | - | - | TRBV29-1 | CSVVQGKGEQFF | TGCAGCGTTGTGCAGGGTAAGGGCGAGCAGTTCTTC
TRBJ2-7 | - | TRBD2 | TRBV10-3 | CATVSSGGHYEQYF | TGTGCCACCGTATCTAGCGGGGGTCACTACGAGCAGTACTTC
TRBJ1-2 | - | - | TRBV9 | CASNSDSNYGYTF | TGTGCCAGCAACTCGGACAGTAACTATGGCTACACCTTC
TRBJ2-5 | - | - | TRBV30 | CAWIPRAGTGETQYF | TGTGCCTGGATCCCGAGGGCGGGAACGGGTGAGACCCAGTACTTC
TRBJ2-5 | - | - | TRBV7-2 | CASSSEHRAETQYF | TGTGCCAGCAGCTCCGAACACAGGGCGGAGACCCAGTACTTC
TRBJ1-5 | - | - | TRBV30 | CAWNKGDNQPQHF | TGTGCCTGGAACAAAGGGGATAATCAGCCCCAGCATTTT
TRBJ1-2 | - | - | TRBV11-1 | CASSLGAAKGYGYTF | TGTGCCAGCAGCTTAGGGGCGGCGAAGGGGTATGGCTACACCTTC
TRBJ1-2 | - | - | TRBV10-3 | CAISELGGGGYTF | TGTGCCATCAGTGAACTAGGGGGTGGCGGCTACACCTTC
TRBJ2-1 | once | - | TRBV5-6 | CASGKGVKIYNEQFF | TGTGCCAGCGGGAAGGGGGTCAAAATCTACAATGAGCAGTTCTTC
TRBJ2-3 | - | TRBD1 | TRBV28 | CASSFGAPRDRSTDTQYF | TGTGCCAGCAGTTTTGGGGCCCCCCGGGACAGGAGCACAGATACGCAGTATTTT
TRBJ1-1 | - | - | TRBV7-2 | CASSPYGRGRTEAFF | TGTGCCAGCAGCCCGTACGGCAGGGGACGCACTGAAGCTTTCTTT
TRBJ2-7 | - | - | TRBV2 | CASSDWTAGHYEQYF | TGTGCCAGCAGTGACTGGACGGCGGGGCACTACGAGCAGTACTTC
TRBJ1-5 | - | - | TRBV30 | CAWKGLGGPQEPQHF | TGTGCCTGGAAGGGGCTAGGGGGACCCCAAGAGCCCCAGCATTTT
TRBJ1-1 | - | - | TRBV9 | CASRGQLNTEAFF | TGTGCCAGCAGAGGACAGTTGAACACTGAAGCTTTCTTT
TRBJ2-1 | few | - | TRBV12-3/TRBV12-4 | CASSFNRKNEQFF | TGTGCCAGCAGTTTTAACAGAAAAAATGAGCAGTTCTTC
TRBJ1-1 | - | TRBD1 | TRBV6-5 | CASSYRGLPEAFF | TGTGCCAGCAGCTACAGGGGGCTTCCTGAAGCTTTCTTT
TRBJ2-1 | - | TRBD1 | TRBV5-8 | CASINQDRDDEQFF | TGTGCCAGCATCAACCAGGACAGGGACGATGAGCAGTTCTTC
TRBJ2-3 | - | TRBD2 | TRBV27 | CASSLGLGSDTQYF | TGTGCCAGCAGTTTGGGACTAGGGTCGGATACGCAGTATTTT
TRBJ2-3 | - | TRBD2 | TRBV5-4 | CASSLGLGTSGTDTQYF | TGTGCCAGCAGCTTGGGGCTGGGGACTAGCGGCACAGATACGCAGTATTTT
TRBJ2-1 | - | TRBD1 | TRBV6-5 | CASRIRDRVYDEQFF | TGTGCCAGCAGAATCCGGGACAGGGTGTATGATGAGCAGTTCTTC
TRBJ1-1 | few | TRBD1 | TRBV6-5 | CASSYLQGLPFF | TGTGCCAGCAGTTACTTACAGGGGTTACCTTTCTTT
TRBJ1-2 | - | TRBD1 | TRBV5-5 | CASSVGTGDYGYTF | TGTGCCAGCAGCGTCGGGACAGGGGACTATGGCTACACCTTC
TRBJ2-2 | - | - | TRBV19 | CASSRLLGNTGELFF | TGTGCCAGTAGTAGATTACTAGGAAACACCGGGGAGCTGTTTTTT
TRBJ1-1 | - | TRBD1 | TRBV19 | CASSFRDRKNTEAFF | TGTGCCAGTAGTTTCCGGGACAGGAAGAACACTGAAGCTTTCTTT
TRBJ2-1 | once | - | TRBV28 | CASSFLGGDLNNEQFF | TGTGCCAGCAGTTTCTTAGGGGGGGACCTGAACAATGAGCAGTTCTTC
TRBJ2-5 | - | TRBD1 | TRBV7-9 | CASSLTGGRETQYF | TGTGCCAGCAGCTTGACAGGGGGTAGAGAGACCCAGTACTTC
TRBJ2-1 | - | - | TRBV6-5 | CASSRAGNEQFF | TGTGCCAGCAGTCGCGCGGGAAATGAGCAGTTCTTC
TRBJ1-5 | - | - | TRBV5-5 | CASSLSPGRQPQHF | TGTGCCAGCAGCTTGAGTCCAGGGCGTCAGCCCCAGCATTTT
TRBJ2-1 | - | TRBD2 | TRBV30 | CAWSVERERGEQFF | TGTGCCTGGAGTGTAGAGCGGGAGAGGGGTGAGCAGTTCTTC
TRBJ1-2 | - | - | TRBV6-6 | CASSQRENYGYTF | TGTGCCAGCAGCCAGAGGGAGAACTATGGCTACACCTTC
TRBJ2-7 | - | TRBD1 | TRBV15 | CATSRRDREYEQYF | TGTGCCACCAGCAGGCGGGACAGGGAGTACGAGCAGTACTTC
TRBJ1-1 | - | - | TRBV20-1 | CSVQGSTEAFF | TGCAGTGTACAGGGATCGACTGAAGCTTTCTTT
TRBJ1-5 | - | - | TRBV12-2 | CASRPQGFGQPQHF | TGTGCAAGTCGCCCACAGGGGTTTGGTCAGCCCCAGCATTTT
TRBJ1-1 | - | - | TRBV7-6 | CASSLDRVSTEAFF | TGTGCCAGCAGCTTAGACAGGGTGAGCACTGAAGCTTTCTTT
TRBJ2-7 | - | TRBD1 | TRBV11-3 | CASSIRDSYEQYF | TGTGCCAGCAGCATAAGGGACAGCTACGAGCAGTACTTC
TRBJ2-7 | - | - | TRBV7-2 | CASSLARGRYEQYF | TGTGCCAGCAGCTTAGCCAGGGGACGGTACGAGCAGTACTTC
TRBJ1-2 | - | - | TRBV21-1 | CASSKRQLSYGYTF | TGTGCCAGCAGCAAACGACAGCTTAGCTATGGCTACACCTTC
TRBJ2-5 | - | - | TRBV2 | CASSKTGIQETQYF | TGTGCCAGCAGTAAGACAGGAATCCAAGAGACCCAGTACTTC
TRBJ1-2 | few | - | TRBV6-1 | CASSETTGSGIRVGYTF | TGTGCCAGCAGTGAGACCACAGGGAGCGGGATCCGAGTTGGCTACACCTTC
TRBJ1-1 | - | - | TRBV27 | CASSVREGGEAFF | TGTGCCAGCAGTGTCAGGGAGGGGGGTGAAGCTTTCTTT
TRBJ2-1 | - | TRBD2 | TRBV7-3 | CASSLAGGRYNEQFF | TGTGCCAGCAGCCTAGCGGGGGGACGCTACAATGAGCAGTTCTTC
TRBJ1-6 | - | TRBD1 | TRBV25-1 | CASSAGQLPLHF | TGTGCCAGCAGTGCGGGACAGCTACCCCTCCACTTT
TRBJ2-7 | - | - | TRBV19 | CASSIRGASYEQYF | TGTGCCAGTAGTATAAGGGGCGCGTCCTACGAGCAGTACTTC
TRBJ2-5 | - | - | TRBV15 | CATRVSYQETQYF | TGTGCCACCCGTGTCTCGTACCAAGAGACCCAGTACTTC
TRBJ2-1 | - | TRBD2 | TRBV19 | CASTRTSGTRNNEQFF | TGTGCCAGTACAAGGACTAGCGGGACCAGGAACAATGAGCAGTTCTTC
TRBJ1-4 | once | - | TRBV12-3/TRBV12-4 | CASSPGLVLFF | TGTGCCAGCAGTCCAGGGTTGGTACTGTTTTTT
TRBJ2-5 | - | - | TRBV6-6 | CASSPGGAETQYF | TGTGCCAGCAGTCCAGGTGGTGCGGAGACCCAGTACTTC
TRBJ2-7 | - | - | TRBV12-3/TRBV12-4 | CASSYRVDYEQYF | TGTGCCAGCAGTTACAGGGTTGACTACGAGCAGTACTTC
TRBJ1-1 | - | TRBD1 | TRBV7-3 | CASSLQGATEAFF | TGTGCCAGCAGCTTACAGGGGGCCACTGAAGCTTTCTTT